Included here is one T cell receptor (beta chain) sequence, with context. Its antigen is currently unknown. The CDR3 totals 15 residues. The germline V gene encodes CDR1 SGDLS and CDR2 YYNGEE. V was clipped by 6 bases and J by 11 bases, with 26 bases between them. Either synchronous oligometastatic disease or delayed solitary brain metastasis recurrence led to resection. Method: immunoSEQ multiplex PCR; TCRdb's copy keeps in-frame clones and lacks some. The sample shows just under 2,500 clones, about 89% of them seen only once. This record comes from a study of T cells in lung cancer brain metastases. Study-wide background: Tobacco use history was present in about 85% of the roughly 20 patients, median about 43 pack-years. Nine tenths of the roughly 20 patients had no interval therapy between resections.

Study outcomes and limitations: Fragmented FFPE DNA may have left the infiltrating repertoire incompletely captured.

The J gene is TRBJ1-1, the V gene TRBV9, with no clear D. This receptor was taken from a man in his 70s with non-small cell lung cancer that had spread to the brain. The sequenced sample was tumor tissue from a brain metastasis. CDR3 DNA: TGTGCCAGCACCACTTCTCCGGCCCGTCAAGGAGAGGCTTTCTTT. Translating it yields CASTTSPARQGEAFF.